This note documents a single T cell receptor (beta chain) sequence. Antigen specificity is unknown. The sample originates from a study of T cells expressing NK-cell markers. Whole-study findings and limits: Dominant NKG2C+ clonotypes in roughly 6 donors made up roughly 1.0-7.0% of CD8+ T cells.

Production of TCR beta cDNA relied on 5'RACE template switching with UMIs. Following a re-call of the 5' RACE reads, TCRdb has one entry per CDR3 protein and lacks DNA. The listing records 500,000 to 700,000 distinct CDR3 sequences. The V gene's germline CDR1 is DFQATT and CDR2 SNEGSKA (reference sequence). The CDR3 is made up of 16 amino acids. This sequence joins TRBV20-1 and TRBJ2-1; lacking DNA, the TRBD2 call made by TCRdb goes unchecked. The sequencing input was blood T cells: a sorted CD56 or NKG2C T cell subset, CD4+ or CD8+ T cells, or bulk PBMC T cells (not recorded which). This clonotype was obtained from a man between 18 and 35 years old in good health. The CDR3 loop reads CSAYVTLAGRSNEQFF.